This passage covers 12 T cell receptor beta chains from one sample sequenced in a study of patients with pleural tuberculosis. In TCRdb, the reads were re-called with MiXCR into one record per CDR3 protein. The sample holds around 50,000 distinct CDR3 sequences, about 6.8% seen once. The receptor set was obtained from a human donor with pleural tuberculosis.

The chain is built from TRBV13 and TRBJ1-3; a weak D match, TRBD1 (5 bases). Germline-derived CDR1 and CDR2 are PRHDT and FYEKMQ (reference sequence). V lost 3 bases to trimming and J lost 0 bases, with 9 bases between them. CDR3 length equals 15 residues. Here the CDR3 DNA reads TGTGCCAGCAGCTTGAAACAGGCCTCTGGAAACACCATATATTTT. It yields the protein CASSLKQASGNTIYF.

This clonotype was observed many times. This chain uses TRBV4-2 with TRBJ1-1, with TRBD1 identical over 7 bases. This CDR3 has 14 amino acids. V trimming: 5 bases; J trimming: 5 bases; junction bases outside the gene matches: 8. Germline V gene sequence: CDR1 LGHNA, CDR2 YNFKEQ. The CDR3 here is CASSGPGGGTEAFF. The CDR3 DNA follows: TGTGCCAGCAGCGGACCAGGGGGAGGTACTGAAGCTTTCTTT.

For this clonotype: This may be a read error: a much more frequent sequence differs by one nucleotide. The gene calls are TRBV5-4 and TRBJ2-3; TRBD1 might be the D (6 bases). Germline values: CDR1 SGHNT, CDR2 YYREEE (reference sequence). The CDR3 has 14 residues. V was cut by 0 bases and J by 6 bases, with 11 bases left in between. The CDR3 protein is CASSLGTETDTQYF. DNA for the CDR3: TGTGCCAGCAGCTTGGGGACAGAGACGGATACGCAGTATTTT.

This chain links TRBV5-4 with TRBJ2-1; D unresolved. CDR3 length: 14 residues. The V gene's germline CDR1 is SGHNT and CDR2 YYREEE (reference sequence). The V gene lost 0 bases and the J gene lost 3 bases, with 7 bases spanning the gap. CDR3 loop: CASSLDRIYNEQFF. Here the CDR3 DNA reads TGTGCCAGCAGCTTGGACCGGATCTACAATGAGCAGTTCTTC.

This clonotype was seen many times. This chain links TRBV6-2 or TRBV6-3 with TRBJ2-1, with D possibly TRBD2 on 6 matching bases. Germline-derived CDR1 and CDR2 are MNHEY and SVGEGT. This CDR3 contains 14 residues. Trimming took off 2 bases at V and 7 bases at J, with 12 bases between the two ends. The CDR3 DNA reads as TGTGCCAGCAGTTACGGGGGAGGAAGGAATGAGCAGTTCTTC. Translated: CASSYGGGRNEQFF.

This clonotype has a handful of counts. This chain connects TRBV10-3 to TRBJ2-7, with D tentatively TRBD1 (5 bases). Germline CDR1 reads ENHRY; CDR2 reads SYGVKD. The CDR3 spans 13 residues. Trimming removed 6 bases at V and 4 bases at J, with 13 bases between. The CDR3 is CAIRDVDSYEQYV. In DNA, the CDR3 is TGTGCCATCAGGGACGTCGACAGTTACGAGCAGTACGTC.

This clonotype came up many times. Being one base from a much bigger clone, this may be a read error. The chain links TRBV27 to TRBJ1-1; D may be TRBD1 (6 bases). Germline CDR1 reads MNHEY; CDR2 reads SMNVEV (reference sequence). V lost 6 bases to trimming and J lost 3 bases, with 11 bases between them. This CDR3 is built from 13 residues. The CDR3 nucleotides read TGTGCCAGCAGGACGGACAGCGACACTGAAGCTTTCTTT. Protein product: CASRTDSDTEAFF.

This clonotype was seen at least ten times. The V gene is TRBV20-1, the J gene TRBJ2-7; D gene unclear. Trimming cost V 3 bases and J 3 bases, with 12 bases left between them. Germline lookup yields CDR1 DFQATT and CDR2 SNEGSKA (reference sequence). This CDR3 comprises 13 residues. The CDR3 coding sequence is TGCAGTGCTAGTAGGGAAATCCGCTACGAGCAGTACTTC. This translates into CSASREIRYEQYF.

This clonotype came up many times. The chain joins TRBV28 to TRBJ1-4, with 9 nucleotides matching TRBD1. There are 16 residues in the CDR3. Germline-derived CDR1 and CDR2 are MDHEN and SYDVKM. V shed 2 bases and J 8 bases; nucleotides not matched to a gene: 9. The CDR3 is CASSLGAGTGPEKLFF. The CDR3 nucleotides are TGTGCCAGCAGTTTAGGCGCCGGGACAGGGCCCGAAAAACTGTTTTTT.

The rearrangement joins TRBV29-1 to TRBJ1-2; D possibly corresponds to TRBD1 (5 bases). Trimming cost V 4 bases and J 8 bases, with 8 bases left between them. This CDR3 spans 10 amino acids. CDR1 and CDR2 from the germline V gene are SQVTM and ANQGSEA. CDR3 sequence reads: CSVGWGGYTF. The CDR3, as DNA: TGCAGCGTTGGTTGGGGCGGCTACACCTTC.

This clonotype was recorded many times. This chain joins TRBV5-4 and TRBJ1-3; D unclear. Trimming shortened V by 0 bases and J by 2 bases, and 6 bases separated the two germline ends. CDR1 and CDR2 (germline): SGHNT, YYREEE (reference sequence). The CDR3 has 14 amino acids. The CDR3 protein is CASSLVGTGNTIYF. CDR3 nucleotides: TGTGCCAGCAGCTTGGTGGGGACTGGAAACACCATATATTTT.

This clonotype showed up many times. V and J are TRBV3-1 and TRBJ1-2, with D uncertain. CDR1 LGHDT and CDR2 YNNKEL come from the germline V gene (reference sequence). The CDR3 extends over 14 amino acids. Trimming removed 0 bases from V and 4 bases from J, with 9 bases in between. DNA of the CDR3: TGTGCCAGCAGCCAAGATGAGGCAGGCTATGGCTACACCTTC. Translated: CASSQDEAGYGYTF.